The 23 T cell receptor beta chains in this list originate from one sample, sequenced in a study of T cell repertoires in cytomegalovirus infection. Their target antigens are unknown. MiXCR, run by TCRdb on the reads, gives a single entry per CDR3 protein. The sample shows fewer than 30,000 distinct CDR3 sequences, around 19% of them seen only once. This sample comprised CD8+ T cells from cultured PBMCs, obtained from culture after CMV antigen stimulation. The source of these receptors is a human donor in good health (CMV status not recorded). Some clones in this sample may be carry-over from other donors' samples.

CDR3 bases: TGTGCCAGCTCACGGGAGGCGAGCTCCTACGAGCAGTACTTC. Residues: CASSREASSYEQYF. V is TRBV18 and J is TRBJ2-7; D might be TRBD2 (6 bases). The CDR3 runs 14 residues. V lost 4 bases and J lost 0, with 10 bases in between. CDR1 KGHSH and CDR2 LQKENI come from the germline V gene.

V usage is TRBV2 and J usage is TRBJ1-2; no clear D gene. Trimming took off 5 bases at V and 4 bases at J, with 14 bases between the two ends. Germline CDR1 and CDR2: SNHLY and FYNNEI. The CDR3 has 14 amino acids. CDR3 coding DNA: TGTGCCAGCAGTTCAACGACTTCCTCCTATGGCTACACCTTC. Translating gives CASSSTTSSYGYTF.

In this sample, this clonotype turned up a few times. This chain joins TRBV7-3 and TRBJ2-2; 8 nucleotides agree with TRBD1. The CDR3 totals 16 residues. Germline loops: CDR1 SGHTA, CDR2 FQGTGA. Trimming cost V 1 base and J 7 bases; bases outside gene matches: 8. The CDR3 protein is CASSLMLRGLGGELFF. The CDR3 nucleotides read TGTGCCAGCAGCTTAATGCTCAGGGGGCTCGGCGGGGAGCTGTTTTTT.

The chain links TRBV29-1 to TRBJ2-3; tentative D call: TRBD2 (6 bases). V was cut by 7 bases and J by 4 bases, with 15 bases left in between. The CDR3 sequence is 13 residues long. The germline V gene encodes CDR1 SQVTM and CDR2 ANQGSEA. The CDR3 protein is CSAKESGPDTQYF. The CDR3 DNA sequence: TGCAGCGCGAAAGAAAGCGGGCCAGATACGCAGTATTTT.

At least ten counts were recorded for this clonotype. V gene TRBV7-9 combines with J gene TRBJ1-6; possibly TRBD1 for D (6 bases). The CDR3 loop spans 15 amino acids. Germline V gives CDR1 SEHNR, CDR2 FQNEAQ (reference sequence). V lost 4 bases, J lost 8 bases, and 15 bases lay in between. The CDR3 loop is CASSSPDRNDSPLHF. The CDR3 nucleotides are TGTGCCAGCAGCTCGCCAGACAGGAACGATTCACCCCTCCACTTT.

The chain has TRBV7-6 and TRBJ2-1; D might be TRBD2 (5 bases). Germline assignment: CDR1 SGHVS and CDR2 FNYEAQ. This CDR3 contains 17 residues. V lost 5 bases and J lost 8, with 25 bases in between. CDR3 residues: CASSRLRPGSYNDEQFF. The DNA for the CDR3 is TGTGCCAGCAGCCGTCTCCGTCCGGGATCGTACAATGATGAGCAGTTCTTC.

The table lists this clonotype with a few counts. The chain joins TRBV7-9 to TRBJ2-2; D is unresolved. Germline CDR1 is SEHNR and CDR2 is FQNEAQ (reference sequence). The CDR3 runs to 13 residues. Between the trimmed V and J ends, which lost 6 bases and 3 bases, there was a span of 8 bases. The CDR3 region is CASSLRDTGELFF. CDR3 in DNA: TGTGCCAGCAGTCTCCGGGACACCGGGGAGCTGTTTTTT.

This clonotype came up a few times. The chain recombines TRBV7-2 with TRBJ2-7, with 10 bases that match TRBD1. The CDR3 has 14 amino acids. The germline V gene has CDR1 SGHTA and CDR2 FQGNSA. Trimming cost V 4 bases and J 0 bases; bases outside gene matches: 0. The CDR3 DNA reads as TGTGCCAGCAGCTGGACAGGGGGCTCCTACGAGCAGTACTTC. Encoded protein: CASSWTGGSYEQYF.

Only a few counts were recorded for this clonotype. V usage is TRBV5-1 and J usage is TRBJ2-3; no firm D call. Germline V gene lookup returns CDR1 SGHRS and CDR2 YFSETQ. CDR3 size: 12 residues. Trimming stripped 5 bases from V and 4 bases from J, with 8 bases between. The CDR3 DNA reads TGCGCCAGCAGAAGCGTTGCAGATACGCAGTATTTT. Translating it yields CASRSVADTQYF. Full variable domain (rest looked up from reference TRBV5-1 and TRBJ2-3): KAGVTQTPRYLIKTRGQQVTLSCSPISGHRSVSWYQQTPGQGLQFLFEYFSETQRNKGNFPGRFSGRQFSNSRSEMNVSTLELGDSALYLCASRSVADTQYFGPGTRLTVL.

A few counts support this clonotype. J is TRBJ2-7 and V is TRBV27; TRBD2 matches at 8 bases. The CDR3 contains 16 residues. Germline V lookup: CDR1 MNHEY, CDR2 SMNVEV (reference sequence). J lost 0 bases, V lost 5 bases, and 9 bases had no gene match. CDR3: CASSARGGLSSYEQYF. The DNA of the CDR3 is TGTGCCAGCAGTGCCCGGGGGGGCTTGAGCTCCTACGAGCAGTACTTC.

This chain links TRBV20-1 with TRBJ2-7; unclear D gene. The germline V and J ends were trimmed by 3 bases and 0 bases, with 6 bases remaining between them. Germline V lookup: CDR1 DFQATT, CDR2 SNEGSKA (reference sequence). This CDR3 is 12 amino acids long. The CDR3 sequence: CSASLRSYEQYF. The CDR3 bases are TGCAGTGCTAGTCTACGCTCCTACGAGCAGTACTTC.

This clonotype occurred a few times. The chain joins TRBV27 to TRBJ1-2; TRBD1 is a possible D gene (5 bases). This CDR3 contains 16 residues. V was clipped by 3 bases and J by 0 bases, with 14 bases between them. Germline V gives CDR1 MNHEY, CDR2 SMNVEV (reference sequence). This CDR3 reads CASSFATDLTNYGYTF. The CDR3 DNA reads as TGTGCCAGCAGTTTTGCGACAGATCTTACTAACTATGGCTACACCTTC.

The sample holds a few counts of this clonotype. The chain couples TRBV11-2 to TRBJ1-1, with a tentative D call TRBD1 (6 bases). Between the trimmed V and J ends, which lost 4 bases and 2 bases, there was a span of 8 bases. CDR1 and CDR2 from the germline V gene are SGHAT and FQNNGV. The CDR3 has 13 amino acids. The CDR3 DNA follows: TGTGCCAGCAGCTCCGGGGGCAACACTGAAGCTTTCTTT. It codes for CASSSGGNTEAFF.

The chain recombines TRBV29-1 with TRBJ2-1, with unresolved D. Germline V gene sequence: CDR1 SQVTM, CDR2 ANQGSEA. The length of the CDR3 is 14 residues. The germline V and J ends were trimmed by 3 bases and 5 bases, with 14 bases remaining between them. CDR3 bases: TGCAGCGTTGAGTGGGCTAGTTTCAACAATGAGCAGTTCTTC. Amino acids: CSVEWASFNNEQFF.

The chain combines TRBV19 with TRBJ1-1; D unclear. This CDR3 comprises 14 residues. Germline V CDR1 and CDR2: LNHDA, SQIVND (reference sequence). Trimming took off 3 bases at V and 1 base at J, with 9 bases between the two ends. DNA for the CDR3: TGTGCCAGTAGTATCATACAGTCGAACACTGAAGCTTTCTTT. It encodes CASSIIQSNTEAFF.

This clonotype was observed a handful of times. The V gene is TRBV12-5, the J gene TRBJ2-1, with 8 bases lining up with TRBD1. Germline CDR1 is LGHNT and CDR2 is FRNRAP. V dropped 0 bases and J dropped 4; count of bases not matched to a gene: 11. CDR3 length: 18 amino acids. The CDR3 nucleotides read TGTGCTAGTGGTTTGGTAAAGTTGGGACAGGATTTATACAATGAGCAGTTCTTC. It yields the protein CASGLVKLGQDLYNEQFF. Filled out from reference TRBV12-5 and TRBJ2-1, the complete variable domain reads DARVTQTPRHKVTEMGQEVTMRCQPILGHNTVFWYRQTMMQGLELLAYFRNRAPLDDSGMPKDRFSAEMPDATLATLKIQPSEPRDSAVYFCASGLVKLGQDLYNEQFFGPGTRLTVL.

The chain uses TRBV25-1 and TRBJ2-1; 10 bases are shared with TRBD1. Trimming cost V 1 base and J 2 bases; bases outside gene matches: 5. Germline CDR1 reads MGHDK; CDR2 reads SYGVNS. The CDR3 is made up of 17 amino acids. The DNA for the CDR3 is TGTGCCAGCAGTGAATGGCGACAGGGGGCCGCCTACAATGAGCAGTTCTTC. It encodes CASSEWRQGAAYNEQFF.

Ten or more counts support this clonotype. The chain uses TRBV7-2 and TRBJ2-7; D might be TRBD1 (6 bases). There are 12 residues in the CDR3. V lost 5 bases to trimming and J lost 5 bases, with 10 bases between them. Germline assignment: CDR1 SGHTA and CDR2 FQGNSA. The CDR3 DNA follows: TGTGCCAGCAGCACAGGGTTCGACGAGCAGTACTTC. Translating gives CASSTGFDEQYF.

This clonotype came up a few times. The CDR3 is CATSTGREADNEQFF. CDR3 nucleotide sequence: TGTGCCACCAGCACAGGACGGGAGGCGGACAATGAGCAGTTCTTC. The genes are TRBV15 and TRBJ2-1, with 7 bases aligning to TRBD2. Unmatched junction bases numbered 8, after V lost 4 bases and J lost 5 bases. CDR3 length equals 15 residues. The germline gives CDR1 LNHNV, CDR2 YYDKDF (reference sequence).

This clonotype was seen only once. V gene TRBV7-2 combines with J gene TRBJ2-5; either TRBD1 or TRBD2 may fit D (5 bases each). CDR3 length equals 14 residues. CDR1 is SGHTA and CDR2 is FQGNSA in the germline V gene. V was shortened by 5 bases and J by 5 bases, with 15 bases between the two germline ends. CDR3 residues: CASSRSGSWETQYF. The CDR3 bases are TGTGCCAGCAGCCGCTCAGGGAGCTGGGAGACCCAGTACTTC.

The chain couples TRBV4-3 to TRBJ1-1; D is unclear. Trimming pared 1 base from V and 0 bases from J, leaving 6 bases between. Germline CDR1 LGHNA, CDR2 YSLEER. This CDR3 comprises 14 residues. The CDR3 coding sequence is TGCGCCAGCAGCCAAGTAGGGCTGAACACTGAAGCTTTCTTT. Translation: CASSQVGLNTEAFF.

The gene calls are TRBV4-1 and TRBJ2-1; TRBD2 agrees at 7 bases. The junction had 10 bases not matched to a gene; V was cut back by 6 bases and J by 2 bases. Germline CDR1 reads MGHRA; CDR2 reads YSYEKL. This CDR3 spans 16 amino acids. CDR3 sequence (DNA): TGCGCCAGCAGACCTCTTAGCGGGCAGGCCTACAATGAGCAGTTCTTC. Encoded protein: CASRPLSGQAYNEQFF.

The chain has TRBV7-8 and TRBJ2-3, with TRBD1 matching over 7 bases. CDR1 and CDR2 (germline): SGHVS, FQNEAQ. The trim removed 8 bases at V and 1 base at J, leaving 12 bases unmatched. The length of the CDR3 is 16 residues. For the CDR3, the DNA is TGTGCCAGCGTCATGAGGGGGCTAAAGGGCACAGATACGCAGTATTTT. Protein: CASVMRGLKGTDTQYF.